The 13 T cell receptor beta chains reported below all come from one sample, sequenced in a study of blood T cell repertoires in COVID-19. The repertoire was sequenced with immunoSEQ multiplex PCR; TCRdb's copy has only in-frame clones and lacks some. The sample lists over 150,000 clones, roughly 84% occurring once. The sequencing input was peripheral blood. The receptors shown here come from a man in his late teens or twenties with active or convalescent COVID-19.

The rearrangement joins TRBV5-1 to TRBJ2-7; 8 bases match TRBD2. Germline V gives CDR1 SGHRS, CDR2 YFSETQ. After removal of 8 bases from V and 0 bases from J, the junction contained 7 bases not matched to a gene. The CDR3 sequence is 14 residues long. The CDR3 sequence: CASSSGGTSYEQYF. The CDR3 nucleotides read TGCGCCAGTTCAAGCGGGGGAACCTCCTACGAGCAGTACTTC.

CDR3 sequence reads: CASSNRGPDTEAFF. The CDR3 bases are TGTGCCAGCAGCAACAGGGGGCCGGACACTGAAGCTTTCTTT. The chain recombines TRBV6-6 with TRBJ1-1, with 9 bases aligning to TRBD1. Per germline, CDR1 MNHNY and CDR2 SVGAGI (reference sequence). V lost 6 bases, J lost 3 bases, and 5 bases stayed unmatched. The CDR3 runs 14 residues.

The CDR3 reads CASSRLDRVDEKLFF. The CDR3 DNA sequence: TGTGCCAGCAGCCGCCTCGACAGGGTGGATGAAAAACTGTTTTTT. This chain links TRBV7-8 with TRBJ1-4; 7 bases are a match to TRBD1. CDR3 size: 15 residues. The J segment lost 6 bases and the V segment lost 5 bases, leaving 9 bases of the junction unmatched. Germline CDR1 SGHVS, CDR2 FQNEAQ.

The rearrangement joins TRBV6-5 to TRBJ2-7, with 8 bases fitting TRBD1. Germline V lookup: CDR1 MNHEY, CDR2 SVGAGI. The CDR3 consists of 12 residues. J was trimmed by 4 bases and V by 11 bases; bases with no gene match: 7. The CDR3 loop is CAGGQGPYEQYF. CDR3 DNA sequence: TGTGCCGGTGGACAGGGACCTTACGAGCAGTACTTC.

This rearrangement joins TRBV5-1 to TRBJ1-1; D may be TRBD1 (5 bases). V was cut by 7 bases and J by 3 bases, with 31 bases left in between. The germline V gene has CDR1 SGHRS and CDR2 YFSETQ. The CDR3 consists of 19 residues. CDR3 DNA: TGCGCCAGCGACAGCTGGCCGAGAGGGCAGGCCGGGAGGGACACTGAAGCTTTCTTT. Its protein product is CASDSWPRGQAGRDTEAFF.

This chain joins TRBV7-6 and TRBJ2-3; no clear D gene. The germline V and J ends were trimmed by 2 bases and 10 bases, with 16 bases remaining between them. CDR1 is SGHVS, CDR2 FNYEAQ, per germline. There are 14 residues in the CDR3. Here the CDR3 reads CASSLSERGGAQYF. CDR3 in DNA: TGTGCCAGCAGCTTATCAGAGAGAGGTGGAGCGCAGTATTTT.

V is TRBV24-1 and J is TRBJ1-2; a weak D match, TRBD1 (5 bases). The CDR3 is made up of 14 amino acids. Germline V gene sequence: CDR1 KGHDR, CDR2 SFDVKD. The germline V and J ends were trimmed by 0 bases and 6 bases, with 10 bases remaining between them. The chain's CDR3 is CATSDLSGLDGYTF. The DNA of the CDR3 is TGTGCCACCAGTGATTTGTCAGGGTTAGATGGCTACACCTTC.

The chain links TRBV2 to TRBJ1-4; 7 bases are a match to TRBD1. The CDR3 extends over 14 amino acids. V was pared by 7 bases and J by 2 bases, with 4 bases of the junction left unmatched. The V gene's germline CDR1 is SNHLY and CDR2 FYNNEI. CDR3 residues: CASIPTGTNEKLFF. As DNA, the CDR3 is TGTGCCAGCATTCCGACAGGGACTAATGAAAAACTGTTTTTT.

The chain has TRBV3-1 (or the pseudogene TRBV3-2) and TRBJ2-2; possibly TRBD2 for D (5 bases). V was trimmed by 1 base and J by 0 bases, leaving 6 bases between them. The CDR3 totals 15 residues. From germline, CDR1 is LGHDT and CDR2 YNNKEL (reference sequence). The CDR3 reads CASSQVLANTGELFF. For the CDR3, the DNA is TGTGCCAGCAGCCAAGTACTAGCGAACACCGGGGAGCTGTTTTTT.

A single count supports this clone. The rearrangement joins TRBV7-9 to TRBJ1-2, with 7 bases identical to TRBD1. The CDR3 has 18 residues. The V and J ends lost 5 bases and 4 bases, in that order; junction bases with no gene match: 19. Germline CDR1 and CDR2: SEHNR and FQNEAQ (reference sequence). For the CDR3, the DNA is TGTGCCAGCAGCCTGCTCACCCACAGACAGGGTACGGGCTATGGCTACACCTTC. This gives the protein CASSLLTHRQGTGYGYTF.

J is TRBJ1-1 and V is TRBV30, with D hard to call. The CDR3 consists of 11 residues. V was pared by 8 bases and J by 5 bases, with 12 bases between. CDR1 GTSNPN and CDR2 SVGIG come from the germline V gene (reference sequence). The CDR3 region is CALDPGTEAFF. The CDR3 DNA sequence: TGTGCCCTTGACCCGGGGACTGAAGCTTTCTTT.

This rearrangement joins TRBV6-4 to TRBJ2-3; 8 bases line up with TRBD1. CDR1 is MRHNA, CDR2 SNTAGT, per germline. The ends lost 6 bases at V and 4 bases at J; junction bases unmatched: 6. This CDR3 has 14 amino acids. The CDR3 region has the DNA TGTGCCAGCAGACGAGACAGGGGCGCAGATACGCAGTATTTT. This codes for CASRRDRGADTQYF.

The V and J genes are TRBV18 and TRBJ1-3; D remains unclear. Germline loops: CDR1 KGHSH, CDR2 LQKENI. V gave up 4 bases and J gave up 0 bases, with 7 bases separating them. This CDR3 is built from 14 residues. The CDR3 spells CASSLGASGNTIYF. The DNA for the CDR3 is TGTGCCAGCTCACTAGGAGCCTCTGGAAACACCATATATTTT. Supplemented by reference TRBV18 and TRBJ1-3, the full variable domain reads NAGVMQNPRHLVRRRGQEARLRCSPMKGHSHVYWYRQLPEEGLKFMVYLQKENIIDESGMPKERFSAEFPKEGPSILRIQQVVRGDSAAYFCASSLGASGNTIYFGEGSWLTVV.